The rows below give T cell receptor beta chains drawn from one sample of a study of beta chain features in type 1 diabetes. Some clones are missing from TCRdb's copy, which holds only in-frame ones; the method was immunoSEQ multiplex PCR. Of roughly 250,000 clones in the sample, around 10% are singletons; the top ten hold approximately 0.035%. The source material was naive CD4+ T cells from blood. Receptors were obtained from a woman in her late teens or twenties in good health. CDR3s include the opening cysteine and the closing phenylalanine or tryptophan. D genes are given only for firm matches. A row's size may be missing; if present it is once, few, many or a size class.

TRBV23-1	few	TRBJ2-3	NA	TGCGCCAGCAGTCAATCGATGCCAGGGAAGGTAAAACTTCCTAGCACAGATACGCAGTATTTT	CASSQSMPGKVKLPSTDTQYF
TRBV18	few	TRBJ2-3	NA	TGTGCCAGCTCACCACCGGTAGCAACAGATACGCAGTATTTT	CASSPPVATDTQYF
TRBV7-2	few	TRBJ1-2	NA	TGTGCCAGCAGCTCAAACCGGGGCTACACCTTC	CASSSNRGYTF
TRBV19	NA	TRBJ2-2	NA	TGTGCCAGTTCTAGCGCGAACACCGGGGAGCTGTTTTTT	CASSSANTGELFF
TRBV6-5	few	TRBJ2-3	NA	TGTGCCAGCAGTTACAGGGGGGGGAGCACAGATACGCAGTATTTT	CASSYRGGSTDTQYF
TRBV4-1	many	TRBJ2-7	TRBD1	TGCGCCAGCAGCCCCTCGACAGGGGTGAGCTCCTACGAGCAGTACTTC	CASSPSTGVSSYEQYF
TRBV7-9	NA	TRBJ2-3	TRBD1	TGTGCCAGCAGACATTCAGGGGGACCCACAGATACGCAGTATTTT	CASRHSGGPTDTQYF
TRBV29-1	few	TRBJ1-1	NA	TGCAGCGTAGTGGGGGACTTTAACACTGAAGCTTTCTTT	CSVVGDFNTEAFF
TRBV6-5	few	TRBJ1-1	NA	TGTGCCAGCAGTTACTCACAGAACACTGAAGCTTTCTTT	CASSYSQNTEAFF
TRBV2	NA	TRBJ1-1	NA	TGTGCCAGCAGGGTACAGGGAGATGGGACTGAAGCTTTCTTT	CASRVQGDGTEAFF
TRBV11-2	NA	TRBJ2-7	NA	TGTGCCAGCAGTCCGACTGGCTACGAGCAGTACTTC	CASSPTGYEQYF
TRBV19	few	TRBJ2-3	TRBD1	TGTGCCAGTTCCGGGACAGGTGGAGATACGCAGTATTTT	CASSGTGGDTQYF
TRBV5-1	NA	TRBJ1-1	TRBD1	TGCGCCAGCAGCTCGGACAGGGCGAGGACTGAAGCTTTCTTT	CASSSDRARTEAFF
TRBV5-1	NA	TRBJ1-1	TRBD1	TGCGCCAGCAGCGTGGGACAGGGTTCCCTCGGTGCCACTGAAGCTTTCTTT	CASSVGQGSLGATEAFF
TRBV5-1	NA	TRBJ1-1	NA	TGCGCCAGCAGCTTGGCCCTCCAGGGGCGGAACACTGAAGCTTTCTTT	CASSLALQGRNTEAFF
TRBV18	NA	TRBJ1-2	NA	TGTGCCAGCTCACCTATGGACAGTCCAGCCGTGGCGGGTAACTATGGCTACACCTTC	CASSPMDSPAVAGNYGYTF
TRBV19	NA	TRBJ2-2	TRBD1	TGTGCCAGTAGCCAGGGGGCGCGTGCCTTGATATCGACCGGGGAGCTGTTTTTT	CASSQGARALISTGELFF
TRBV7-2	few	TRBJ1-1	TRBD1	TGTGCCAGCGGACAGGGATACACTGAAGCTTTCTTT	CASGQGYTEAFF
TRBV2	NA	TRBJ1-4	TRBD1	TGTGCCAGCAGACGGGACAGAGGAAATGAAAAACTGTTTTTT	CASRRDRGNEKLFF
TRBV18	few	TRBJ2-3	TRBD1	TGTGCCAGCTCACCTGACAGGGGTATCACAGATACGCAGTATTTT	CASSPDRGITDTQYF
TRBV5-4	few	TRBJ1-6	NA	TGTGCCAGCAGCTTGTTACAGGGCAGTAATTCACCCCTCCACTTT	CASSLLQGSNSPLHF
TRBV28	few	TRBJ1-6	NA	TGTGCCAGCAAAGGGGCGATAGGGCAGTATTCACCCCTCCACTTT	CASKGAIGQYSPLHF
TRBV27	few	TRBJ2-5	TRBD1	TGTGCCAGCAGTTCTGGGACAGGGCATTTGGAGACCCAGTACTTC	CASSSGTGHLETQYF
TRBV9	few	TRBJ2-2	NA	TGTGCCAGCAGCGTAGCTAGCGCAGCGAACACCGGGGAGCTGTTTTTT	CASSVASAANTGELFF
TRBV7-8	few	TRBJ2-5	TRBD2	TGTGCCAGCAACTACGCTCGGACTAGTAAGATCAGAGAGACCCAGTACTTC	CASNYARTSKIRETQYF
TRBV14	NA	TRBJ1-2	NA	TGTGCCAGCAGCCAAGTGTCCTTTAACTATGGCTACACCTTC	CASSQVSFNYGYTF